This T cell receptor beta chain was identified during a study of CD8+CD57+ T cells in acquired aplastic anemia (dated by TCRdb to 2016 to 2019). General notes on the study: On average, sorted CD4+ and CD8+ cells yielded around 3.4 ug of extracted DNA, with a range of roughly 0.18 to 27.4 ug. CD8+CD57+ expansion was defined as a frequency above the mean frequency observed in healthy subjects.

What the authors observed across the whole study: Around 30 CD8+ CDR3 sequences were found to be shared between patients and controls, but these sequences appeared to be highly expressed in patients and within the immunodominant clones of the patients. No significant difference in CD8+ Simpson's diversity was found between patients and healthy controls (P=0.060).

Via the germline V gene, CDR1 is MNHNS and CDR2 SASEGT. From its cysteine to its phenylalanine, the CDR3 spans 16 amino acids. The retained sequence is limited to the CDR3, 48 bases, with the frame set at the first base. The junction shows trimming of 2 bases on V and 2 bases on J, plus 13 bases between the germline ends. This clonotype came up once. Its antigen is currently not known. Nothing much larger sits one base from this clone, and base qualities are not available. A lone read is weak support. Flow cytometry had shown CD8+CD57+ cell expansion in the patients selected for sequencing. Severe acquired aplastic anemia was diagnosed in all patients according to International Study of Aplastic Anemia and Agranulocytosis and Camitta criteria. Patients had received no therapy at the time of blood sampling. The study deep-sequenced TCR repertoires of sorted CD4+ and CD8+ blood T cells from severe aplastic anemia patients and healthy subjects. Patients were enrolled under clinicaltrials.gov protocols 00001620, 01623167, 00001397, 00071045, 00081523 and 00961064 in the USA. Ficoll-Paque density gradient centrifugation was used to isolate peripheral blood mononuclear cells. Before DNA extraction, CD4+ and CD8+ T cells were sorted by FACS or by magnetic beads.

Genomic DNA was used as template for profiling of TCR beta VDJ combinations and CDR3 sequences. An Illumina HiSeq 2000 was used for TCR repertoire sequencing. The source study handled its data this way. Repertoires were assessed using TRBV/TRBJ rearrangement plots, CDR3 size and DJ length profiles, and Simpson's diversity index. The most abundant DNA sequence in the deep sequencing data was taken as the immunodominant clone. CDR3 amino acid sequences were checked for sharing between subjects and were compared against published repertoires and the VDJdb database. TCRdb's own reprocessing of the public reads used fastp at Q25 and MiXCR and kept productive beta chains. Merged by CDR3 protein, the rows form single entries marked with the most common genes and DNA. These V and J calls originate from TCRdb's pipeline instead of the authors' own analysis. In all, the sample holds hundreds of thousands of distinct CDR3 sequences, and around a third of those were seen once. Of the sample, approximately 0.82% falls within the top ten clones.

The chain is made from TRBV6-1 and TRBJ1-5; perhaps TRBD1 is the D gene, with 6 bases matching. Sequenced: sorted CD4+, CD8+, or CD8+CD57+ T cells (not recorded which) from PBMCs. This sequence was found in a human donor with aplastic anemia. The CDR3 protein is CASSERTGGGNQPQHF. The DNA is TGTGCCAGCAGTGAACGTACGGGGGGCGGCAATCAGCCCCAGCATTTT.